This T cell receptor beta chain was profiled in a study of blood T cell repertoires in COVID-19. Assay used: immunoSEQ multiplex PCR; TCRdb lists only in-frame clones, some missing. This sample yields around 200,000 clones, of which approximately 85% are seen a single time; 6% to 6.5% belongs to the top ten. Assignment of participants to cohorts was predicated upon participant-reported clinical history. Two negative PCRs, clearance, or symptom resolution had been documented for recovered Cohort 3 donors. The sequence was obtained from a man aged 35 to 55 who had recovered from COVID-19. Sequenced material: PBMCs or T cells enriched from blood (not recorded which).

The CDR3 protein is CASSSPGTAYEQYF. CDR3 nucleotides: TGTGCCAGCAGTTCCCCCGGGACAGCATACGAGCAGTACTTC. The chain has TRBV5-8 and TRBJ2-7, with 7 bases identical to TRBD1. The CDR3 spans 14 residues. From germline, CDR1 is SGHTS and CDR2 YDEGEE. With V trimmed by 5 bases and J by 4 bases, 9 bases remained unmatched.